These T cell receptor beta chains were read from a single sample in a study of PD-1 blockade in classical Hodgkin lymphoma. The method was immunoSEQ multiplex PCR; TCRdb's version includes in-frame clones alone and lacks a portion of them. The top ten clones hold 15% to 20% of a sample with about 110,000 clones, about 89% of them seen once. The specimen comprised peripheral blood mononuclear cells (PBMCs), sampled before the second cycle of nivolumab. The receptors were sampled from a human donor with classical Hodgkin lymphoma. CDR3s include the opening cysteine and the closing phenylalanine or tryptophan. Each record gives: CDR3 DNA, CDR3 protein, J gene, D gene, V gene, clone size. D genes are given only for firm matches. The listing skips clone size in some rows; elsewhere it reads once, few, many or a size class.

CDR3nt: TGCGCCAGTGGGACTATCAGCACAGATACGCAGTATTTT; CDR3aa: CASGTISTDTQYF; j_gene: TRBJ2-3; d_gene: TRBD2; v_gene: TRBV5-1; abundance: -
CDR3nt: TGTGCCAGCGATAAGGACGACAGGGGGCTCTATGGCTACACCTTC; CDR3aa: CASDKDDRGLYGYTF; j_gene: TRBJ1-2; d_gene: TRBD1; v_gene: TRBV28; abundance: -
CDR3nt: TGTGCCTGGAGTGTACTAGACAGGGAAGAGACCCAGTACTTC; CDR3aa: CAWSVLDREETQYF; j_gene: TRBJ2-5; d_gene: TRBD1; v_gene: TRBV30; abundance: -
CDR3nt: TGTGCCAGCAGCCAAGAGGGGCCAGCTTCTGGGGCCAACGTCCTGACTTTC; CDR3aa: CASSQEGPASGANVLTF; j_gene: TRBJ2-6; d_gene: -; v_gene: TRBV4-2; abundance: -
CDR3nt: TGTGCCAGCAGTGAAACCCGGGGGCGCATGGCTGAAGCTTTCTTT; CDR3aa: CASSETRGRMAEAFF; j_gene: TRBJ1-1; d_gene: -; v_gene: TRBV25-1; abundance: few
CDR3nt: TGTGCCAGCAGCTTAAGTCTAGCGGGGTATCCCACAGATACGCAGTATTTT; CDR3aa: CASSLSLAGYPTDTQYF; j_gene: TRBJ2-3; d_gene: TRBD2; v_gene: TRBV7-6; abundance: -
CDR3nt: TGTGCCAGCAGCTTAGGGGGCTCCATGAACACTGAAGCTTTCTTT; CDR3aa: CASSLGGSMNTEAFF; j_gene: TRBJ1-1; d_gene: -; v_gene: TRBV7-2; abundance: -
CDR3nt: TGTGCCAGCAGCCAGAACAGGGTTCGGACCTACAATGAGCAGTTCTTC; CDR3aa: CASSQNRVRTYNEQFF; j_gene: TRBJ2-1; d_gene: -; v_gene: TRBV5-4; abundance: -
CDR3nt: TGTGCCAGCAGTGAGTCGGGACTAGGGCTAAGCACAGATACGCAGTATTTT; CDR3aa: CASSESGLGLSTDTQYF; j_gene: TRBJ2-3; d_gene: TRBD2; v_gene: TRBV2; abundance: -
CDR3nt: TGCGCCAGCAGCTTGACTAGCGGGAGCTACGAGCAGTACTTC; CDR3aa: CASSLTSGSYEQYF; j_gene: TRBJ2-7; d_gene: TRBD2; v_gene: TRBV5-1; abundance: -
CDR3nt: TGTGCCAGTAAGATCGGACTAACAAATCCTCAAGAGACCCAGTACTTC; CDR3aa: CASKIGLTNPQETQYF; j_gene: TRBJ2-5; d_gene: -; v_gene: TRBV19; abundance: -
CDR3nt: TGTGCCAGCAGCGTAGGTCATGCAGGGGGCAATGGCTACACCTTC; CDR3aa: CASSVGHAGGNGYTF; j_gene: TRBJ1-2; d_gene: TRBD1; v_gene: TRBV7-2; abundance: -
CDR3nt: TGTGCCAGCAGCCCCAGGGGAGTTCGGGAGACCCAGTACTTC; CDR3aa: CASSPRGVRETQYF; j_gene: TRBJ2-5; d_gene: -; v_gene: TRBV5-6; abundance: -
CDR3nt: TGTGCCAGCAGCTTAGAGGTACCTAGCTCCTACGAGCAGTACTTC; CDR3aa: CASSLEVPSSYEQYF; j_gene: TRBJ2-7; d_gene: -; v_gene: TRBV7-9; abundance: -
CDR3nt: TGTGCCAGCAGCCAAGGATATGGTGGAGGGCAAGAGACCCAGTACTTC; CDR3aa: CASSQGYGGGQETQYF; j_gene: TRBJ2-5; d_gene: -; v_gene: TRBV4-2; abundance: -
CDR3nt: TGTGCCAGCAGCCAGGACAGCAGGGGATCGGAGACCCAGTACTTC; CDR3aa: CASSQDSRGSETQYF; j_gene: TRBJ2-5; d_gene: -; v_gene: TRBV6-6; abundance: -
CDR3nt: TGTGCCAGCAGTGAGTGGGGACAGGGGAAGACTGAAGCTTTCTTT; CDR3aa: CASSEWGQGKTEAFF; j_gene: TRBJ1-1; d_gene: TRBD1; v_gene: TRBV25-1; abundance: -
CDR3nt: TGTGCCTGTCTAAACAGGGATAATCAGCCCCAGCATTTT; CDR3aa: CACLNRDNQPQHF; j_gene: TRBJ1-5; d_gene: -; v_gene: TRBV30; abundance: once
CDR3nt: TGTGCCAGCAACAGGGACAGGACGAATGAAAAACTGTTTTTT; CDR3aa: CASNRDRTNEKLFF; j_gene: TRBJ1-4; d_gene: TRBD1; v_gene: TRBV6-1; abundance: once
CDR3nt: TGTGCCAGCTCACATACCGGGTCTACAGGGGTGGACGAGCAGTACTTC; CDR3aa: CASSHTGSTGVDEQYF; j_gene: TRBJ2-7; d_gene: TRBD1; v_gene: TRBV18; abundance: -
CDR3nt: TGTGCCACGACGAGGGGATCACGCAGGTCCAATCAGCCCCAGCATTTT; CDR3aa: CATTRGSRRSNQPQHF; j_gene: TRBJ1-5; d_gene: -; v_gene: TRBV28; abundance: -
CDR3nt: TGTGCCAGCTCGGTGGGACAGGGGGGTAACACTGAAGCTTTCTTT; CDR3aa: CASSVGQGGNTEAFF; j_gene: TRBJ1-1; d_gene: TRBD1; v_gene: TRBV18; abundance: once
CDR3nt: TGTGCCAGCAGCTTAGGATCAGGGGGCCGACTAGCTCGGGGCTACACCTTC; CDR3aa: CASSLGSGGRLARGYTF; j_gene: TRBJ1-2; d_gene: TRBD1; v_gene: TRBV11-2; abundance: -
CDR3nt: TGTGCCAGCAGTGTACTGACAGGGGGGAACACTGAAGCTTTCTTT; CDR3aa: CASSVLTGGNTEAFF; j_gene: TRBJ1-1; d_gene: TRBD1; v_gene: TRBV25-1; abundance: -
CDR3nt: TGTGCCAGCAGTTACTCTCGGGACGGGAACACTGAAGCTTTCTTT; CDR3aa: CASSYSRDGNTEAFF; j_gene: TRBJ1-1; d_gene: -; v_gene: TRBV6-5; abundance: -